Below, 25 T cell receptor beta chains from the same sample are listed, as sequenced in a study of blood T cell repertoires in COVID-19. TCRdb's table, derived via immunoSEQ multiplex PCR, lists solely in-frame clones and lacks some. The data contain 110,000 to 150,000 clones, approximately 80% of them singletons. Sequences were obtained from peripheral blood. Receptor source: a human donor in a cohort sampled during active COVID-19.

The CDR3 nucleotides read TGTGCCAGCAGTTCACCGGGACAGGGAACTAACTATGGCTACACCTTC. Translation gives CASSSPGQGTNYGYTF. The chain recombines TRBV6-2 or TRBV6-3 with TRBJ1-2, with 9 bases fitting TRBD1. Unmatched junction bases numbered 6, after V lost 4 bases and J lost 0 bases. The CDR3 has 16 amino acids. CDR1 MNHEY and CDR2 SVGEGT come from the germline V gene.

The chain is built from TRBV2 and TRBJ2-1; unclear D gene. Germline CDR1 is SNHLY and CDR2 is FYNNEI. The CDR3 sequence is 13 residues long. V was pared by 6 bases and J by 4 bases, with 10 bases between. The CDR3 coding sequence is TGTGCCAGCAGCGAACTATTTTACAATGAGCAGTTCTTC. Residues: CASSELFYNEQFF.

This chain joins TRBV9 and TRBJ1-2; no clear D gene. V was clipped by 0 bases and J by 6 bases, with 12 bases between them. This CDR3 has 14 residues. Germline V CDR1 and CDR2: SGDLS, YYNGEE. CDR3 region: CASSVDGIGDGYTF. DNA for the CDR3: TGTGCCAGCAGCGTAGACGGCATCGGGGATGGCTACACCTTC.

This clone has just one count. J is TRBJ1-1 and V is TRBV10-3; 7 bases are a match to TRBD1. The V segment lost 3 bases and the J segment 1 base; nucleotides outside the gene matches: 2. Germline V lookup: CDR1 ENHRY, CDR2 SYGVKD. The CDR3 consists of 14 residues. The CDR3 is CAISERQGNTEAFF. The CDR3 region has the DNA TGTGCCATCAGTGAAAGACAGGGGAACACTGAAGCTTTCTTT.

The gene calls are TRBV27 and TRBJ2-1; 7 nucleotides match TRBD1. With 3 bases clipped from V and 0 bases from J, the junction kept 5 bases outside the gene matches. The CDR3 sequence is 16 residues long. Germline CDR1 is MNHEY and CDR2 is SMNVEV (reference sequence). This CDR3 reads CASSFRRQGSYNEQFF. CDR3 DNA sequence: TGTGCCAGCAGTTTCCGAAGACAGGGCTCCTACAATGAGCAGTTCTTC.

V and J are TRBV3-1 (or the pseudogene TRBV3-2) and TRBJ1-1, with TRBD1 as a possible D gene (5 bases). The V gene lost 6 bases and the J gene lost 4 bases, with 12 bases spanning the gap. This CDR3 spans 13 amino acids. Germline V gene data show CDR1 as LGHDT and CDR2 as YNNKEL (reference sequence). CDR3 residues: CASSFGGSTEAFF. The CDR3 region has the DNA TGTGCCAGCAGTTTCGGGGGGAGCACTGAAGCTTTCTTT.

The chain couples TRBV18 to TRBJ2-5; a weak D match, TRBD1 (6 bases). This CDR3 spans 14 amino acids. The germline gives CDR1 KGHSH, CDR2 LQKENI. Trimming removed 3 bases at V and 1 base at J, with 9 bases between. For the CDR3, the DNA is TGTGCCAGCTCACCCGGGACAACCCAAGAGACCCAGTACTTC. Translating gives CASSPGTTQETQYF.

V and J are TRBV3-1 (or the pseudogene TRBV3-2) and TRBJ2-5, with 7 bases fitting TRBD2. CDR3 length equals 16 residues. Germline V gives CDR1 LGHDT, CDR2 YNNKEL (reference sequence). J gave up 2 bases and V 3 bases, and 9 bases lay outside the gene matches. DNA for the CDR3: TGTGCCAGCAGCCAGATCGGGACTATGATACAAGAGACCCAGTACTTC. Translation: CASSQIGTMIQETQYF.

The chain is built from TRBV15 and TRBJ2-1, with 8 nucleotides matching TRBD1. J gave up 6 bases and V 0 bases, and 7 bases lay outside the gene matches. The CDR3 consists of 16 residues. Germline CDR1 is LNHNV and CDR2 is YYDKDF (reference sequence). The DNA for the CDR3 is TGTGCCACCAGCAGAGAGACAGGGGTTCTGAGCAATGAGCAGTTCTTC. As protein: CATSRETGVLSNEQFF.

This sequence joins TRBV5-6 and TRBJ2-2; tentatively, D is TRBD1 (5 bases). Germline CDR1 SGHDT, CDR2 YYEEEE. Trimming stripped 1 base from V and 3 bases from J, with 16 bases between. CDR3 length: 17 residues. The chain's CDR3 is CASSLQWAGIHTGELFF. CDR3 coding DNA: TGTGCCAGCAGCTTGCAGTGGGCAGGGATACACACCGGGGAGCTGTTTTTT. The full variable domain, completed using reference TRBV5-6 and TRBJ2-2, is DAGVTQSPTHLIKTRGQQVTLRCSPKSGHDTVSWYQQALGQGPQFIFQYYEEEERQRGNFPDRFSGHQFPNYSSELNVNALLLGDSALYLCASSLQWAGIHTGELFFGEGSRLTVL.

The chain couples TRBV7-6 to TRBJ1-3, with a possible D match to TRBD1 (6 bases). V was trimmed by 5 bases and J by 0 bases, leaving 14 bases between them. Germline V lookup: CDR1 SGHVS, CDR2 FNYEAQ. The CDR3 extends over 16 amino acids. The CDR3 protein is CASSTGQLNSGNTIYF. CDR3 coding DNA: TGTGCCAGCAGCACTGGACAGCTTAACTCTGGAAACACCATATATTTT.

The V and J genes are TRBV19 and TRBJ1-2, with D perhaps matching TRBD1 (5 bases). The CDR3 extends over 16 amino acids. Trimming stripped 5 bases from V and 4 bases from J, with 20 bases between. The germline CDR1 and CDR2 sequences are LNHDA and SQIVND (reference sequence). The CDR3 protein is CASSQAGIRQGYGYTF. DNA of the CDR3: TGTGCCAGTAGTCAGGCAGGGATCCGCCAAGGCTATGGCTACACCTTC.

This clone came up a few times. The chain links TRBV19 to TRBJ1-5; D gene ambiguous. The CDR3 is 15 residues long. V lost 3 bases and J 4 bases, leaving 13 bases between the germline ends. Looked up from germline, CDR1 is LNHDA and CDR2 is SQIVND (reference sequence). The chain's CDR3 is CASSMEGLRNQPQHF. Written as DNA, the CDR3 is TGTGCCAGTAGTATGGAGGGATTACGGAATCAGCCCCAGCATTTT.

The CDR3 nucleotides are TGTGCCTGGAACTCCGGGACAGGGGATCCAGATACGCAGTATTTT. This sequence encodes CAWNSGTGDPDTQYF. This sequence joins TRBV30 and TRBJ2-3, with 10 bases lining up with TRBD1. This CDR3 is built from 15 residues. The V segment lost 4 bases and the J segment 4 bases; nucleotides outside the gene matches: 8. Germline-derived CDR1 and CDR2 are GTSNPN and SVGIG (reference sequence).

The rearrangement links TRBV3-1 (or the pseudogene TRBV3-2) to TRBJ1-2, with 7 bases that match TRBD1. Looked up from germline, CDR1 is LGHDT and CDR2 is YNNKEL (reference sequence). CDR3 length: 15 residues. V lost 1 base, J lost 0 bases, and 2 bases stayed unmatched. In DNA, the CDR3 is TGTGCCAGCAGCCAAGGGACAGGTTCTAACTATGGCTACACCTTC. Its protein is CASSQGTGSNYGYTF.

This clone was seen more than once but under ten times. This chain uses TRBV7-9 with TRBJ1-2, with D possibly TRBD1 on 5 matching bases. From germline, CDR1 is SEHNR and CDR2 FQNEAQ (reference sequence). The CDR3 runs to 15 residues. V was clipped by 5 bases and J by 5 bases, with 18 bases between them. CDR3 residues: CASSPWTSTIYGYTF. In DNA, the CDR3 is TGTGCCAGCAGCCCTTGGACATCTACTATATATGGCTACACCTTC.

The CDR3: CASSLGGTDTQYF. The CDR3 coding sequence is TGTGCCAGCAGCTTAGGCGGCACAGATACGCAGTATTTT. The V gene is TRBV13, the J gene TRBJ2-3, with unresolved D. The V gene lost 0 bases and the J gene lost 1 base, with 2 bases spanning the gap. Germline V gives CDR1 PRHDT, CDR2 FYEKMQ (reference sequence). This CDR3 region has 13 residues. Together with reference TRBV13 and TRBJ2-3, the CDR3 gives the full variable domain: AAGVIQSPRHLIKEKRETATLKCYPIPRHDTVYWYQQGPGQDPQFLISFYEKMQSDKGSIPDRFSAQQFSDYHSELNMSSLELGDSALYFCASSLGGTDTQYFGPGTRLTVL.

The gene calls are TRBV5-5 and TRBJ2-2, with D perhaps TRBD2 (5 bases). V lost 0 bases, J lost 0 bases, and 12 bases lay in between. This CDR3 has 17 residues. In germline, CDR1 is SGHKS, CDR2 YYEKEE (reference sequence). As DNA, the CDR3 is TGTGCCAGCAGCTTGGAGGCGGGTTCCCCGAACACCGGGGAGCTGTTTTTT. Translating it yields CASSLEAGSPNTGELFF.

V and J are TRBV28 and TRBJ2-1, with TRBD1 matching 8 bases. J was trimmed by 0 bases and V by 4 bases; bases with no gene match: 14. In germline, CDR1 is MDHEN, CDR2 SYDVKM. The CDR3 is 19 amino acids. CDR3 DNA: TGTGCCAGCAGTTACCAGACAGGGGAGGCCGCTAACTCCTACAATGAGCAGTTCTTC. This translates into CASSYQTGEAANSYNEQFF.

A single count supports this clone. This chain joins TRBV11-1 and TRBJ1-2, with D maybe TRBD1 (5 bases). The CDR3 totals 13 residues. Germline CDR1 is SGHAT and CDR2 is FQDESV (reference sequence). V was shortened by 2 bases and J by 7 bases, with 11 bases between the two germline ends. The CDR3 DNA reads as TGTGCCAGCAGCTTAAAGGGGTATGGTGGCTACACCTTC. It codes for CASSLKGYGGYTF.

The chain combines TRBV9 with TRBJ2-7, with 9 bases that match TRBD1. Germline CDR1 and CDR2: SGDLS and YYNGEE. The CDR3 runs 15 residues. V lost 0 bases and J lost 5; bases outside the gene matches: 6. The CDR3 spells CASSVGTGGRNEQYF. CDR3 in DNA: TGTGCCAGCAGCGTAGGAACAGGGGGCAGGAACGAGCAGTACTTC.

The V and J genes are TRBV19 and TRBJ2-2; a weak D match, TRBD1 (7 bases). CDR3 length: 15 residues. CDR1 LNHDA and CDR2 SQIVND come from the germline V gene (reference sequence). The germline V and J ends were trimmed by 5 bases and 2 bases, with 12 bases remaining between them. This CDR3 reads CASSHRGGNTGELFF. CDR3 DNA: TGTGCCAGTAGTCACAGGGGAGGAAACACCGGGGAGCTGTTTTTT.

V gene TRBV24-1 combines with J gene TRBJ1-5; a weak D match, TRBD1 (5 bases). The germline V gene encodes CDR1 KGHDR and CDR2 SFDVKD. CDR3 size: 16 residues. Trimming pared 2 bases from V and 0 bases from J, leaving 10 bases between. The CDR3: CATSDSGGISNQPQHF. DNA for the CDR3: TGTGCCACCAGTGATTCGGGGGGAATTAGCAATCAGCCCCAGCATTTT.

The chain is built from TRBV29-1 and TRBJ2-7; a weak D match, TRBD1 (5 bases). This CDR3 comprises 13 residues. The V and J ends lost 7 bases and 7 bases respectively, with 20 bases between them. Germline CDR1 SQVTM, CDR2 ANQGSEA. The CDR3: CSGGNSGSGEQYF. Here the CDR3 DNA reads TGCAGCGGCGGTAATTCAGGATCAGGGGAGCAGTACTTC.

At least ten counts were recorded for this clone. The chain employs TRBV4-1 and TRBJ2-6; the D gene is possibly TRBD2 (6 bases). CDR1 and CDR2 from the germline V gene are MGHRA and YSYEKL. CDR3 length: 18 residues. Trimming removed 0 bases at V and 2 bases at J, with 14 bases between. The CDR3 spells CASSQDALGGAGANVLTF. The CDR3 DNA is TGCGCCAGCAGCCAAGACGCCCTTGGAGGGGCTGGGGCCAACGTCCTGACTTTC.